These 26 T cell receptor beta chains originate from one sample sequenced in a study of blood T cell repertoires in COVID-19. Clones were sequenced by immunoSEQ multiplex PCR, and TCRdb holds only the in-frame ones, with some missing. Of roughly 250,000 clones detected, approximately 89% appear once; the ten largest clones hold approximately 9.4%. The sample was peripheral blood. The receptors shown here come from a man aged 35-49 years who had recovered from COVID-19.

The chain recombines TRBV18 with TRBJ2-1; D unresolved. This CDR3 is 12 amino acids long. Germline V gene sequence: CDR1 KGHSH, CDR2 LQKENI. V gave up 3 bases and J gave up 8 bases, with 8 bases separating them. CDR3 DNA: TGTGCCAGCTCACCGTTCGTTGATGAGCAGTTCTTC. This sequence encodes CASSPFVDEQFF.

The J gene is TRBJ2-3, the V gene TRBV10-3; D remains unclear. V dropped 10 bases and J dropped 2 bases, with 16 bases sitting between them. Per the germline V gene, CDR1 is ENHRY and CDR2 is SYGVKD. The CDR3 runs to 14 residues. The CDR3 is CATSSAANTDTQYF. The CDR3 DNA reads as TGTGCCACCTCATCCGCAGCGAACACAGATACGCAGTATTTT.

This clone was seen a handful of times. The V gene is TRBV13, the J gene TRBJ2-7, with 8 positions matching TRBD2. With V trimmed by 5 bases and J by 3 bases, 3 bases remained unmatched. CDR3 length equals 13 residues. The germline CDR1 and CDR2 sequences are PRHDT and FYEKMQ (reference sequence). The CDR3 DNA reads TGTGCCAGCAGCGCCGGGACTAGCTACGAGCAGTACTTC. Encoded protein: CASSAGTSYEQYF.

The rearrangement uses TRBV6-2 or TRBV6-3 and TRBJ2-7; TRBD2 aligns across 7 bases. J gave up 0 bases and V 2 bases, and 10 bases lay outside the gene matches. Germline CDR1 reads MNHEY; CDR2 reads SVGEGT. This CDR3 contains 17 residues. The CDR3 coding sequence is TGTGCCAGCAGTTACCCCTCAAGCGGGAAGAGCTCCTACGAGCAGTACTTC. The encoded protein is CASSYPSSGKSSYEQYF.

This sequence joins TRBV7-9 and TRBJ2-3, with 12 bases fitting TRBD2. Germline V lookup: CDR1 SEHNR, CDR2 FQNEAQ (reference sequence). V shed 5 bases, J shed 5 bases, and the junction held 5 bases outside the gene matches. The CDR3 length is 15 residues. As DNA, the CDR3 is TGTGCCAGCAGCCTGACTAGCGGGGGCAAAGATACGCAGTATTTT. It translates to CASSLTSGGKDTQYF.

On this clone: Just one base apart from a much larger clone, this may be a read error. The chain recombines TRBV19 with TRBJ1-5; tentative D call: TRBD1 (6 bases). The CDR3 contains 13 residues. The ends were cut back, 3 bases at V and 4 bases at J, with 7 bases in the middle. CDR1 and CDR2 from the germline V gene are LNHDA and SQIVND (reference sequence). The CDR3 protein is CASSITGNQPQHF. The CDR3 nucleotides are TGTGCCAGTAGTATCACAGGGAATCAGCCCCAGCATTTT.

The rearrangement joins TRBV10-3 to TRBJ1-6; D call uncertain. The ends were cut back, 11 bases at V and 0 bases at J, with 14 bases in the middle. CDR3 length: 15 residues. The V gene's germline CDR1 is ENHRY and CDR2 SYGVKD. CDR3 sequence: CAARREGSYNSPLHF. In DNA, the CDR3 is TGTGCCGCCCGGAGGGAGGGCTCCTATAATTCACCCCTCCACTTT.

The chain is built from TRBV15 and TRBJ1-1; D remains ambiguous. Per germline, CDR1 LNHNV and CDR2 YYDKDF (reference sequence). The CDR3 runs to 13 residues. The V end lost 6 bases, the J end lost 3 bases, and 11 bases lay between the germline ends. The CDR3 DNA follows: TGTGCCACCAGTCGCGGGTTTGACACTGAAGCTTTCTTT. This translates into CATSRGFDTEAFF.

This clone was observed a handful of times. This chain uses TRBV18 with TRBJ1-1; D is perhaps TRBD1 (6 bases). This CDR3 is 17 amino acids long. Trimming removed 6 bases at V and 0 bases at J, with 20 bases between. Germline assignment: CDR1 KGHSH and CDR2 LQKENI. In DNA, the CDR3 is TGTGCCAGCTCGGTTCGAGGGGGAGTTGGGGTGAACACTGAAGCTTTCTTT. As protein: CASSVRGGVGVNTEAFF.

V usage is TRBV10-3 and J usage is TRBJ1-5; the D gene is possibly TRBD1 (5 bases). CDR1 and CDR2 from the germline V gene are ENHRY and SYGVKD. V dropped 7 bases and J dropped 4 bases, with 11 bases sitting between them. This CDR3 comprises 13 residues. The CDR3 reads CAITAGLNQPQHF. The CDR3 DNA is TGTGCCATCACCGCGGGACTTAATCAGCCCCAGCATTTT.

The chain links TRBV4-3 to TRBJ2-3, with 8 bases lining up with TRBD2. CDR1 is LGHNA and CDR2 is YSLEER in the germline V gene. The J segment lost 2 bases and the V segment lost 1 base, leaving 2 bases of the junction unmatched. The CDR3 sequence is 15 residues long. The CDR3 nucleotides read TGCGCCAGCAGCCAAGTAGCGGGGCTCACAGATACGCAGTATTTT. Translated, it gives CASSQVAGLTDTQYF.

This sequence joins TRBV18 and TRBJ2-7; TRBD1 matches 7 bases. Germline trimming cut 0 bases from V and 5 bases from J; bases unmatched to any gene: 4. In germline, CDR1 is KGHSH, CDR2 LQKENI. This CDR3 is 14 amino acids long. DNA of the CDR3: TGTGCCAGCTCACCACCGACAGGGCCTAACGAGCAGTACTTC. This encodes CASSPPTGPNEQYF.

This chain joins TRBV25-1 and TRBJ2-1; no firm D call. The ends were cut back, 3 bases at V and 9 bases at J, with 9 bases in the middle. Looked up from germline, CDR1 is MGHDK and CDR2 is SYGVNS. The CDR3 totals 12 residues. CDR3 DNA sequence: TGTGCCAGCAGTGAGAAGTACGGTGAGCAGTTCTTC. It translates to CASSEKYGEQFF.

The CDR3 is CASSTGNQPQHF. CDR3 sequence (DNA): TGTGCCAGTTCCACGGGCAATCAGCCCCAGCATTTT. The chain joins TRBV25-1 to TRBJ1-5; no reliable D call. This CDR3 spans 12 amino acids. The ends were cut back, 9 bases at V and 2 bases at J, with 8 bases in the middle. Germline CDR1 reads MGHDK; CDR2 reads SYGVNS.

The chain carries TRBV13 and TRBJ2-3; 9 nucleotides line up with TRBD2. V dropped 2 bases and J dropped 2; count of bases not matched to a gene: 14. This CDR3 comprises 19 residues. Germline CDR1 reads PRHDT; CDR2 reads FYEKMQ (reference sequence). This CDR3 reads CASSLSFYRRLADTDTQYF. The CDR3, as DNA: TGTGCCAGCAGCTTAAGCTTTTATAGAAGACTAGCGGACACAGATACGCAGTATTTT.

The rearrangement links TRBV6-1 to TRBJ1-2, with D unresolved. The CDR3 is 14 amino acids. V lost 3 bases and J lost 1, with 9 bases in between. CDR1 and CDR2 from the germline V gene are MNHNS and SASEGT. This chain's CDR3 is CASSEVPGNYGYTF. The CDR3 nucleotides read TGTGCCAGCAGTGAGGTGCCGGGTAACTATGGCTACACCTTC.

This clone was counted only a few times. The chain carries TRBV11-3 and TRBJ2-2; no firm D call. The CDR3 spans 14 residues. V shed 3 bases and J shed 1 base, with 6 bases lying between them. CDR1 is SGHNT, CDR2 YENEEA, per germline. The CDR3 DNA follows: TGTGCCAGCAGCTTTACTGGGAACACCGGGGAGCTGTTTTTT. It yields the protein CASSFTGNTGELFF.

This chain joins TRBV10-3 and TRBJ2-1, with D possibly being TRBD1 (6 bases). The V and J ends lost 6 bases and 5 bases respectively, with 11 bases between them. Germline CDR1 ENHRY, CDR2 SYGVKD. CDR3 length: 13 residues. The CDR3 region is CAIRDPGDNEQFF. CDR3 in DNA: TGTGCCATCAGGGATCCAGGGGACAATGAGCAGTTCTTC.

V and J are TRBV3-1 (or the pseudogene TRBV3-2) and TRBJ1-2; D not certain. The CDR3 extends over 14 amino acids. Trimming took off 4 bases at V and 5 bases at J, with 14 bases between the two ends. Germline assignment: CDR1 LGHDT and CDR2 YNNKEL (reference sequence). CDR3 region: CASSLDTQTYGYTF. CDR3 coding DNA: TGTGCCAGCAGCCTCGACACCCAGACGTATGGCTACACCTTC.

J is TRBJ1-1 and V is TRBV28; possibly TRBD1 for D (5 bases). V lost 3 bases and J 10 bases, leaving 15 bases between the germline ends. The CDR3 sequence is 13 residues long. The germline gives CDR1 MDHEN, CDR2 SYDVKM. CDR3 DNA sequence: TGTGCCAGCAGTTTGGTCAGGGCGCAGGGAGCTTTCTTT. It codes for CASSLVRAQGAFF. The full variable domain, rest sourced from reference TRBV28 and TRBJ1-1, is DVKVTQSSRYLVKRTGEKVFLECVQDMDHENMFWYRQDPGLGLRLIYFSYDVKMKEKGDIPEGYSVSREKKERFSLILESASTNQTSMYLCASSLVRAQGAFFGQGTRLTVV.

This clone appeared a few times. Here the CDR3 DNA reads TGCGCCAGCAGCTTGGCCATCCCTAGCCTGCGGAGAGAGACCCAGTACTTC. Translated: CASSLAIPSLRRETQYF. This chain joins TRBV5-1 and TRBJ2-5; D is perhaps TRBD2 (5 bases). The V gene lost 0 bases and the J gene lost 4 bases, with 19 bases spanning the gap. The germline V gene has CDR1 SGHRS and CDR2 YFSETQ. The CDR3 covers 17 residues.

The chain recombines TRBV19 with TRBJ1-1; a weak D match, TRBD1 (6 bases). CDR1 and CDR2 (germline): LNHDA, SQIVND (reference sequence). The germline V and J ends were trimmed by 4 bases and 5 bases, with 17 bases remaining between them. The CDR3 totals 15 residues. The CDR3 DNA sequence: TGTGCCAGTAGTACTCGTGAACCTAGGGGGACTGAAGCTTTCTTT. Translation gives CASSTREPRGTEAFF. The full variable domain, rest sourced from reference TRBV19 and TRBJ1-1, is DGGITQSPKYLFRKEGQNVTLSCEQNLNHDAMYWYRQDPGQGLRLIYYSQIVNDFQKGDIAEGYSVSREKKESFPLTVTSAQKNPTAFYLCASSTREPRGTEAFFGQGTRLTVV.

This clone came up once. The V call is TRBV11-2, the J call TRBJ2-7; 10 nucleotides align to TRBD2. This CDR3 has 15 amino acids. With 4 bases clipped from V and 5 bases from J, the junction kept 8 bases outside the gene matches. Germline loops: CDR1 SGHAT, CDR2 FQNNGV. The CDR3 sequence is CASSSLAGRVNEQYF. In DNA, the CDR3 is TGTGCCAGCAGCTCACTAGCGGGAAGGGTGAACGAGCAGTACTTC.

The chain has TRBV29-1 and TRBJ2-3; maybe TRBD2 (6 bases). The CDR3 has 17 residues. Looked up from germline, CDR1 is SQVTM and CDR2 is ANQGSEA. With 6 bases removed from V and 1 base from J, the gap between germline ends came to 23 bases. The CDR3, as DNA: TGCAGCGTACCACGTCTTACTACCTGGAGGGGCACAGATACGCAGTATTTT. Protein: CSVPRLTTWRGTDTQYF.

This rearrangement joins TRBV2 to TRBJ1-2; 8 bases agree with TRBD1. This CDR3 region has 13 residues. With 4 bases clipped from V and 4 bases from J, the junction kept 2 bases outside the gene matches. The germline gives CDR1 SNHLY, CDR2 FYNNEI. CDR3 region: CASSGTGIYGYTF. For the CDR3, the DNA is TGTGCCAGCAGTGGGACAGGGATCTATGGCTACACCTTC.

The chain carries TRBV3-1 (or the pseudogene TRBV3-2) and TRBJ1-1; D remains ambiguous. This CDR3 region has 11 residues. Per germline, CDR1 LGHDT and CDR2 YNNKEL (reference sequence). Trimming took 1 base from V and 6 from J, leaving 3 bases between them. CDR3 region: CASSQGPEAFF. In DNA form, the CDR3 reads TGTGCCAGCAGCCAAGGGCCTGAAGCTTTCTTT.